This entry describes one TCR beta chain. Sample-barcoded 5' priming and a J-beta primer mix drove a second PCR of roughly 6 to 12 cycles. MiXCR, run by TCRdb on the 5' RACE reads, gives a single entry per CDR3 protein. The sample lists fewer than 2,000,000 distinct CDR3 sequences, roughly 43% occurring once. This sample is part of a study of blood T cells in healthy people across ages. CDR1 is DFQATT, CDR2 SNEGSKA, per germline (reference sequence). V lost 3 bases and J lost 7; bases outside the gene matches: 3. There are 12 residues in the CDR3. Sequenced sample: blood. The chain links TRBV20-1 to TRBJ1-2; 9 bases map to TRBD1. This receptor was obtained from a human donor in good health. CDR3 nucleotide sequence: TGCAGTGCTAGGCGACAGGGGGGTGGCTACACCTTC. This sequence encodes CSARRQGGGYTF.